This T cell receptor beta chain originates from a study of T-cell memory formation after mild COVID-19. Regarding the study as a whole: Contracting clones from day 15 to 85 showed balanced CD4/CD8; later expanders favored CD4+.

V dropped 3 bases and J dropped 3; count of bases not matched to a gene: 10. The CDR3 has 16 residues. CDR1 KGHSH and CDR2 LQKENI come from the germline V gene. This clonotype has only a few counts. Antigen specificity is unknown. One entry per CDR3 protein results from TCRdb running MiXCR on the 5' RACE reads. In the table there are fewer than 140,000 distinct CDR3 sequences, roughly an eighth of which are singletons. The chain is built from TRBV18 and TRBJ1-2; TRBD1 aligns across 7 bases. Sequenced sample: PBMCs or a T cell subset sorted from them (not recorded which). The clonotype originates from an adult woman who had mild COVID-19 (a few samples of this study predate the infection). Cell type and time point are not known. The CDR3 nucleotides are TGTGCCAGCTCACCCCGGGACAGAGACGTCTACTATGGCTACACCTTC. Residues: CASSPRDRDVYYGYTF.